The clone carrying this T cell receptor (beta chain) was detected a few times. Its specificity is not known. The entry originates in a study of identical twins. The CDR3 has 10 amino acids. It was template switching that added a universal primer site, and there were unique molecular identifiers on the cDNA. TCRdb re-called the 5' RACE reads with MiXCR, one entry per CDR3 protein. In the table there are 450,000 to 650,000 distinct CDR3 sequences, roughly 15% of which are singletons. Study results and caveats: Models predicted less out-of-frame TCR alpha sharing in monozygotic twins than was found.

The same sample was also used in a study of yellow fever vaccine responses in identical twins.

J is TRBJ2-1 and V is TRBV21-1. TRBV21-1 is marked as a pseudogene. Sequencing used CD4+ T cells sorted from blood. This TCR came from a woman younger than 35 in good health. This chain's CDR3 is CASTYNEQFF. The DNA of the CDR3 is TGTGCCAGCACCTACAATGAGCAGTTCTTC.